The 4 T cell receptor beta chains given below trace back to one sample, sequenced in a study of CD8+CD57+ T cells in acquired aplastic anemia. The use of genomic DNA as template underpinned the TCR beta VDJ and CDR3 profiling. TCRdb ran MiXCR on the reads and lists one entry per CDR3 protein. The table lists 150,000 or so distinct CDR3 sequences, about 60% of them singletons. The sample taken for sequencing was sorted CD4+, CD8+, or CD8+CD57+ T cells (not recorded which) from PBMCs. These receptors were taken from a human donor in good health.

The V gene is TRBV15, the J gene TRBJ1-5; possible D gene TRBD1, 6 bases. V lost 0 bases and J lost 5, with 14 bases in between. Germline V CDR1 and CDR2: LNHNV, YYDKDF (reference sequence). The CDR3 covers 16 residues. The CDR3 DNA follows: TGTGCCACCAGCAGAGATCTCGGAGGGACACATCAGCCCCAGCATTTT. It codes for CATSRDLGGTHQPQHF.

A few counts support this clonotype. V and J are TRBV20-1 and TRBJ2-7, with TRBD2 matching over 8 bases. The V gene's germline CDR1 is DFQATT and CDR2 SNEGSKA (reference sequence). V trimming: 2 bases; J trimming: 0 bases; junction bases outside the gene matches: 6. The CDR3 has 15 amino acids. The CDR3 DNA reads TGCAGTGCTAGACCCACTAGCGGCATCTCCTACGAGCAGTACTTC. Its translation: CSARPTSGISYEQYF.

The V and J genes are TRBV24-1 and TRBJ2-2, with 7 nucleotides matching TRBD2. V shed 4 bases, J shed 3 bases, and the junction held 7 bases outside the gene matches. CDR3 length equals 16 residues. Germline V CDR1 and CDR2: KGHDR, SFDVKD. The CDR3 sequence: CATSDHQGGDTGELFF. The CDR3 nucleotides read TGTGCCACCAGTGACCACCAGGGAGGGGACACCGGGGAGCTGTTTTTT.

At least ten counts were recorded for this clonotype. The gene calls are TRBV11-2 and TRBJ2-5, with no clear D. The germline V gene encodes CDR1 SGHAT and CDR2 FQNNGV. V was shortened by 2 bases and J by 5 bases, with 12 bases between the two germline ends. The CDR3 runs 14 residues. CDR3 in amino acids: CASSLLGLSETQYF. The CDR3, as DNA: TGTGCCAGCAGCTTATTGGGCCTGAGTGAGACCCAGTACTTC.